The 26 T cell receptor beta chains below come from one sample, sequenced in a study of T cell clonality in common variable immunodeficiency. The protocol was immunoSEQ multiplex PCR, while the TCRdb copy is restricted to in-frame clones and leaves out a portion. The sample contains over 40,000 clones, none of them singletons. Sequencing was done on a sample of peripheral blood mononuclear cells. The source is a person aged 18 to 70 in good health.

This clone was counted ten times or more. Read sequence stops 3 residues before the CDR3 end, and the germline J gene provides the missing end. This chain connects TRBV5-4 to TRBJ2-7; TRBD1 aligns across 10 bases. The CDR3 extends over 15 amino acids. Trimming took 4 bases from V and 2 from J; bases not matched to a gene: 6. Germline V CDR1 and CDR2: SGHNT, YYREEE (reference sequence). The CDR3 DNA, read in part, is TGTGCCAGCAGCCGAGCCGGGACAGGGGCCTACGAG. This codes for CASSRAGTGAYE. The full CDR3 is CASSRAGTGAYEQYF.

This clone has at least ten counts. The read ends 3 residues before the CDR3 terminus; that terminus is restored from the germline J gene. The rearrangement links TRBV18 to TRBJ1-2; D unclear. Trimming removed 0 bases from V and 6 bases from J, with 8 bases in between. Germline-derived CDR1 and CDR2 are KGHSH and LQKENI. CDR3 size: 13 residues. CDR3 amino acids: CASSPPTYHGYTF. The CDR3 bases that were read are TGTGCCAGCTCACCACCCACATATCATGGC.

This clone has a count of ten or more. The CDR3 end lies 3 residues beyond the end of the read and is filled in from the germline J gene. V is TRBV7-2 and J is TRBJ1-4, with D possibly being TRBD1 (6 bases). CDR3 size: 13 residues. Germline values: CDR1 SGHTA, CDR2 FQGNSA. V was trimmed by 5 bases and J by 7 bases, leaving 11 bases between them. The CDR3 bases that were read are TGTGCCAGCAGCCGGACAGCCGGTGAAAAA. This gives the protein CASSRTAGEK. The full CDR3 reads CASSRTAGEKLFF.

This clone was seen repeatedly, ten times or more. The read comes to an end 3 residues before the CDR3 does, leaving the germline J gene to fill in the end. This chain uses TRBV12-5 with TRBJ2-1, with TRBD2 identical over 9 bases. J gave up 6 bases and V 0 bases, and 12 bases lay outside the gene matches. CDR1 and CDR2 (germline): LGHNT, FRNRAP. The CDR3 runs 18 residues. The CDR3 spells CASGLVLGSGGFGNEQFF. The CDR3 bases that were read are TGTGCTAGTGGTTTGGTACTTGGTAGCGGGGGTTTCGGCAATGAG.

This clone was picked up many times. Sequencing ends 3 residues short of the CDR3 end; the germline J gene provides the rest. V and J are TRBV10-3 and TRBJ2-2, with 16 bases lining up with TRBD2. The V gene end was trimmed by 6 bases and the J gene end by 5 bases; junction bases not matched to a gene: 12. Per germline, CDR1 ENHRY and CDR2 SYGVKD. The CDR3 runs to 19 residues. CDR3 residues: CAISRSGTSGGAHTGELFF. Incomplete CDR3 DNA: TGTGCCATCAGCAGATCCGGGACTAGCGGGGGGGCACATACCGGGGAG.

This clone was seen repeatedly, ten times or more. Read sequence stops 3 residues before the CDR3 end, and the germline J gene provides the missing end. The rearrangement links TRBV20-1 to TRBJ2-2; 7 bases are a match to TRBD1. The V and J ends lost 3 bases and 5 bases, in that order; junction bases with no gene match: 9. Germline V lookup: CDR1 DFQATT, CDR2 SNEGSKA (reference sequence). CDR3 length: 15 amino acids. The DNA read from the CDR3 is TGCAGTGCTAGTACTAGGGGGCCAGGGACCGGGGAG. Translated: CSASTRGPGTGE. The CDR3 as a whole reads CSASTRGPGTGELFF.

This clone was observed at least ten times. Sequencing ends 3 residues short of the CDR3 end; the germline J gene provides the rest. The chain employs TRBV14 and TRBJ2-2, with no clear D. The CDR3 contains 13 residues. The V gene's germline CDR1 is SGHDN and CDR2 FVKESK. V was shortened by 2 bases and J by 6 bases, with 7 bases between the two germline ends. Incomplete CDR3 DNA: TGTGCCAGCAGCCAATATGGGCCCGGGGAG. Translation: CASSQYGPGE. The entire CDR3 sequence reads CASSQYGPGELFF.

This clone came up many times. Read sequence stops 3 residues before the CDR3 end, and the germline J gene provides the missing end. V is TRBV18 and J is TRBJ2-7; 7 bases are a match to TRBD1. The CDR3 has 13 amino acids. The V gene end was trimmed by 3 bases and the J gene end by 2 bases; junction bases not matched to a gene: 1. CDR1 KGHSH and CDR2 LQKENI come from the germline V gene. The part of the CDR3 DNA that was read is TGTGCCAGCTCACCGGGACAGCCCTACGAG. Translating gives CASSPGQPYE. The full CDR3 protein is CASSPGQPYEQYF.

This clone has a count of ten or more. Relative to the germline gene, one junction end is altered; a read error may explain this. Read coverage stops 3 residues before the CDR3 terminus; the germline J gene supplies the remainder. The V call is TRBV4-2, the J call TRBJ2-3, with D maybe TRBD2 (6 bases). CDR3 size: 15 residues. Germline-derived CDR1 and CDR2 are LGHNA and YNFKEQ. CDR3 DNA (partial): TGCGCCAGCAGCCCTAAAAGGGCGGGGTGGGATACG. Its protein product is CASSPKRAGWDT. The CDR3, in full, reads CASSPKRAGWDTQYF.

This clone was detected ten times or more. The missing CDR3 end, 3 residues past where the read stops, is filled in from the germline J gene. This rearrangement joins TRBV10-3 to TRBJ2-3, with 11 bases fitting TRBD2. Germline assignment: CDR1 ENHRY and CDR2 SYGVKD. The CDR3 totals 17 residues. This CDR3 reads CAISESILAGVQETQYF. CDR3 bases read: TGTGCCATCAGTGAGTCGATACTAGCGGGGGTACAAGAGACG.

This clone showed up many times. Incomplete CDR3 DNA: TGTGCCTGGATCGCCCCACGGGACAGGGGAAACACC. Amino acids: CAWIAPRDRGNT. The whole CDR3 protein reads CAWIAPRDRGNTIYF. The chain joins TRBV30 to TRBJ1-3; 8 nucleotides line up with TRBD1. The read is 3 residues too short to cover the CDR3 end, so that end is filled in from the germline J gene. V gave up 4 bases and J gave up 4 bases; unmatched junction bases: 9. The CDR3 extends over 15 amino acids. CDR1 is GTSNPN, CDR2 SVGIG, per germline (reference sequence).

This clone was observed many times. The read gets to within 3 residues of the CDR3 end, and the germline J gene fills in the rest. The chain employs TRBV4-1 and TRBJ2-3, with TRBD2 identical over 8 bases. Germline lookup yields CDR1 MGHRA and CDR2 YSYEKL. The CDR3 consists of 17 residues. The V gene end was trimmed by 3 bases and the J gene end by 2 bases; junction bases not matched to a gene: 10. This chain's CDR3 is CASSHGQLAAYTDTQYF. The sequenced part of the CDR3 DNA is TGCGCCAGCAGCCACGGGCAACTAGCGGCCTACACAGATACG.

As concerns this clone: The missing CDR3 end, 3 residues past where the read stops, is filled in from the germline J gene. The chain joins TRBV20-1 to TRBJ1-5; D is ambiguous. V was trimmed by 2 bases and J by 0 bases, leaving 8 bases between them. The germline V gene has CDR1 DFQATT and CDR2 SNEGSKA (reference sequence). The CDR3 sequence is 14 residues long. The sequenced part of the CDR3 DNA is TGCAGTGCTAGAACAGTCTATAGCAATCAGCCC. It specifies CSARTVYSNQP. The CDR3, in full, reads CSARTVYSNQPQHF.

In this sample, this clone turned up many times. The sequence runs out 3 residues before the end of the CDR3; the remainder is reconstructed from the germline J gene. The chain is built from TRBV6-2 or TRBV6-3 and TRBJ1-1, with D hard to call. CDR3 size: 14 residues. V lost 5 bases, J lost 5 bases, and 15 bases lay in between. The germline V gene has CDR1 MNHEY and CDR2 SVGEGT. CDR3 bases read: TGTGCCAGCAGTCTTACAGCCTTACCTACTGAA. Protein product: CASSLTALPTE. The full CDR3 is CASSLTALPTEAFF.

Regarding this clone: Sequencing ends 3 residues short of the CDR3 end; the germline J gene provides the rest. J is TRBJ1-2 and V is TRBV5-1; 7 bases line up with TRBD1. Germline CDR1 SGHRS, CDR2 YFSETQ. The CDR3 covers 15 residues. The part of the CDR3 DNA that was read is TGCGCCAGCAGCTCGACAGGGCGTTCTGGAGATACC. This sequence encodes CASSSTGRSGDT. The full CDR3 reads CASSSTGRSGDTYTF.

This clone was counted a few times. Read sequence stops 3 residues before the CDR3 end, and the germline J gene provides the missing end. The chain carries TRBV2 and TRBJ1-4; 9 bases are a match to TRBD1. CDR1 is SNHLY and CDR2 is FYNNEI in the germline V gene. This CDR3 has 14 residues. V lost 7 bases and J lost 6; bases outside the gene matches: 6. CDR3 sequence reads: CASTWTGADEKLFF. CDR3 bases read: TGTGCCAGCACCTGGACAGGGGCAGATGAAAAA.

In this sample, this clone turned up many times. Read sequence stops 3 residues before the CDR3 end, and the germline J gene provides the missing end. The V call is TRBV6-1, the J call TRBJ2-7; TRBD2 matches 10 bases. CDR3 length equals 16 residues. CDR1 and CDR2 from the germline V gene are MNHNS and SASEGT. The V segment lost 4 bases and the J segment 3 bases; nucleotides outside the gene matches: 9. The CDR3 sequence: CASSGPTSGANYEQYF. CDR3 bases read: TGTGCCAGCAGTGGTCCTACTAGCGGGGCGAACTACGAG.

This clone was picked up many times. The read gets to within 3 residues of the CDR3 end, and the germline J gene fills in the rest. This chain connects TRBV29-1 to TRBJ2-7; possibly TRBD1 for D (5 bases). Trimming left V 0 bases short and J 0 bases short, with 9 bases between. The CDR3 contains 14 residues. Per germline, CDR1 SQVTM and CDR2 ANQGSEA. The CDR3 loop reads CSVEDRDSSYEQYF. The part of the CDR3 DNA that was read is TGCAGCGTTGAAGATCGCGACAGCTCCTACGAG.

This clone was found many times. Read data end 3 residues before the CDR3 end; the end is taken from the germline J gene. The chain recombines TRBV13 with TRBJ2-2; tentative D call: TRBD2 (5 bases). The germline CDR1 and CDR2 sequences are PRHDT and FYEKMQ (reference sequence). The CDR3 runs to 15 residues. Trimming took 5 bases from V and 0 from J, leaving 10 bases between them. CDR3 DNA, as far as it was read: TGTGCCAGCAGCGTACGGGGTTCGAACACCGGGGAG. Translated: CASSVRGSNTGE. The whole CDR3 is CASSVRGSNTGELFF.

This clone occurred a few times. Read coverage stops 3 residues before the CDR3 terminus; the germline J gene supplies the remainder. The rearrangement uses TRBV19 and TRBJ1-2; D not resolved. CDR1 is LNHDA, CDR2 SQIVND, per germline (reference sequence). The CDR3 spans 15 residues. The CDR3 bases that were read are TGTGCCAGTAGTTTACGACTAGCGGAGACCTACGAC. Encoded protein: CASSLRLAETYD. From start to end, the CDR3 is CASSLRLAETYDYTF.

This clone was detected only a few times. Coverage ceases 3 residues before the CDR3 finishes, and the germline J gene fills in the end. This rearrangement joins TRBV7-6 to TRBJ1-1, with D maybe TRBD1 (5 bases). This CDR3 is 13 amino acids long. The V gene's germline CDR1 is SGHVS and CDR2 FNYEAQ. Trimming stripped 1 base from V and 6 bases from J, with 9 bases between. The CDR3 bases that were read are TGTGCCAGCAGCTTAGGTCAGGGAGCTGAA. Its translation is CASSLGQGAE. The complete CDR3 sequence is CASSLGQGAEAFF.

This clone was counted ten times or more. Read coverage stops 3 residues before the CDR3 terminus; the germline J gene supplies the remainder. The chain combines TRBV30 with TRBJ2-5; no definite D call. This CDR3 region has 12 residues. The V and J ends lost 3 bases and 2 bases respectively, with 7 bases between them. Germline V gives CDR1 GTSNPN, CDR2 SVGIG (reference sequence). This CDR3 is CAWSVTQETQYF. The CDR3 bases that were read are TGTGCCTGGAGCGTGACTCAAGAGACC.

This clone has ten or more counts. The DNA ends 3 residues before the CDR3 does, and the rest of the CDR3 is filled in from the germline J gene. The V and J genes are TRBV5-1 and TRBJ2-3; TRBD1 matches at 7 bases. The CDR3 has 14 residues. Per the germline V gene, CDR1 is SGHRS and CDR2 is YFSETQ. Trimming took 5 bases from V and 0 from J; bases not matched to a gene: 3. The CDR3 is CASRAGGSTDTQYF. The sequenced part of the CDR3 DNA is TGCGCCAGCAGGGCAGGGGGTAGCACAGATACG.

The CDR3 sequence is CASSFGGSEAFF. CDR3 DNA, as far as it was read: TGTGCCAGCAGCTTCGGGGGATCTGAA. The gene calls are TRBV5-6 and TRBJ1-1; D perhaps matches TRBD1 (5 bases). The read terminates 3 residues ahead of where the CDR3 ends, so the germline J gene completes it. The CDR3 spans 12 residues. The germline gives CDR1 SGHDT, CDR2 YYEEEE. Deletions cut 2 bases from V and 6 bases from J, with 8 bases between.

Ten or more counts support this clone. The CDR3 extends 3 residues past the end of the read, so its final part is completed from the germline J gene. This sequence joins TRBV5-1 and TRBJ2-5; tentatively, D is TRBD1 (7 bases). The CDR3 consists of 15 residues. V was clipped by 0 bases and J by 1 base, with 10 bases between them. Germline V gene data show CDR1 as SGHRS and CDR2 as YFSETQ. The DNA read from the CDR3 is TGCGCCAGCAGCTTGGGGCGGGACAGCCAAGAGACC. Encoded protein: CASSLGRDSQET. The whole CDR3 reads CASSLGRDSQETQYF.

The sample holds many counts of this clone. The CDR3 extends 3 residues past the end of the read, so its final part is completed from the germline J gene. The chain is built from TRBV7-6 and TRBJ1-1, with D tentatively TRBD1 (5 bases). Deletions cut 5 bases from V and 1 base from J, with 14 bases between. The CDR3 contains 15 residues. Germline V gene data show CDR1 as SGHVS and CDR2 as FNYEAQ. The sequenced part of the CDR3 DNA is TGTGCCAGCAGCCGGGCCCAGGGCGGGAACACTGAA. This translates into CASSRAQGGNTE. The CDR3 as a whole reads CASSRAQGGNTEAFF.